A selection of T cell receptor beta chains follows, all from one sample in a study of T cell repertoires in ileal Crohn's disease. Sequenced by immunoSEQ multiplex PCR; TCRdb stores in-frame clones only, minus some. The sample includes a few thousand clones, 76% of them seen just once. Sample: ileal tissue. These receptors were collected from an adult with Crohn's disease. Both conserved end residues are part of each CDR3. The D gene is left open where the match is weak. Size is omitted from some rows. Given values are once, few, many or a class for expanded clones.

NA | TRBJ1-5 | NA | TRBV6-1 | CASSDGYSNQPQHF | TGTGCCAGCAGTGACGGTTATAGCAATCAGCCCCAGCATTTT
NA | TRBJ1-5 | NA | TRBV7-8 | CASSPMAHQPQHF | TGTGCCAGCAGCCCCATGGCCCATCAGCCCCAGCATTTT
NA | TRBJ2-7 | NA | TRBV25-1 | CASSGRYSYEQYF | TGTGCCAGCAGTGGCAGGTACTCCTACGAGCAGTACTTC
once | TRBJ2-3 | NA | TRBV6-6 | CASIPPGTDTQYF | TGTGCCAGCATCCCTCCAGGCACAGATACGCAGTATTTT
NA | TRBJ1-4 | NA | TRBV28 | CASSGNEGNEKLFF | TGTGCCAGCAGTGGTAACGAGGGTAATGAAAAACTGTTTTTT
few | TRBJ2-4 | TRBD2 | TRBV15 | CATSRTSTGGKNIQYF | TGTGCCACCAGCAGGACATCGACGGGGGGAAAAAACATTCAGTACTTC
large | TRBJ1-4 | NA | TRBV19 | CASSPSLTGSRREKLFF | TGTGCCAGTAGTCCGTCCCTCACCGGGTCCCGAAGGGAAAAACTGTTTTTT
NA | TRBJ1-2 | NA | TRBV9 | CASSVGGDHYGYTF | TGTGCCAGCAGCGTAGGGGGAGATCACTATGGCTACACCTTC
NA | TRBJ1-2 | NA | TRBV28 | CASSLGPHHWGYTF | TGTGCCAGCAGTTTAGGGCCCCACCATTGGGGCTACACCTTC
NA | TRBJ2-1 | NA | TRBV5-4 | CASSFQGIYNEQFF | TGTGCCAGCAGCTTCCAGGGGATCTACAATGAGCAGTTCTTC
few | TRBJ1-3 | NA | TRBV7-9 | CASSSPLGNTIYF | TGTGCCAGCAGCTCCCCCCTTGGAAACACCATATATTTT
few | TRBJ2-1 | NA | TRBV6-5 | CASSYNSPHNEQFF | TGTGCCAGCAGTTACAACAGTCCGCACAATGAGCAGTTCTTC
few | TRBJ2-7 | TRBD2 | TRBV5-4 | CASSLGPGTSGSEQYF | TGTGCCAGCAGCTTGGGCCCCGGGACTAGCGGGAGCGAGCAGTACTTC
few | TRBJ2-2 | TRBD1 | TRBV6-5 | CASSVGQGGTGELFF | TGTGCCAGCAGTGTGGGACAGGGAGGAACCGGGGAGCTGTTTTTT
NA | TRBJ1-1 | TRBD1 | TRBV9 | CASNQGVRGTEAFF | TGTGCCAGCAACCAGGGGGTTAGGGGCACTGAAGCTTTCTTT
once | TRBJ2-1 | TRBD2 | TRBV25-1 | CASSGGTSELYNEQFF | TGTGCCAGCAGTGGGGGGACTAGCGAGCTATACAATGAGCAGTTCTTC
NA | TRBJ2-2 | NA | TRBV9 | CASSVVGSALNTGELFF | TGTGCCAGCAGCGTAGTTGGCTCCGCTTTGAACACCGGGGAGCTGTTTTTT
once | TRBJ1-1 | NA | TRBV28 | CASSPLRNTEAFF | TGTGCCAGCAGTCCACTTAGGAACACTGAAGCTTTCTTT
NA | TRBJ1-2 | TRBD1 | TRBV19 | CASSPRDRNGYTF | TGTGCCAGTAGTCCCCGGGACAGGAATGGCTACACCTTC
few | TRBJ2-5 | NA | TRBV5-1 | CASSLLSRGTRAQETQYF | TGCGCCAGCAGCTTGCTGTCTCGGGGGACCAGAGCTCAAGAGACCCAGTACTTC
NA | TRBJ1-2 | NA | TRBV9 | CASNSGGLGYGYTF | TGTGCCAGCAACTCGGGGGGGCTTGGCTATGGCTACACCTTC
large | TRBJ1-1 | NA | TRBV19 | CASSPREDRTPEAFF | TGTGCCAGTAGTCCAAGGGAGGATCGGACGCCTGAAGCTTTCTTT
few | TRBJ2-2 | TRBD2 | TRBV23-1 | CASPRLAGGPGTGELFF | TGCGCCAGCCCACGACTAGCGGGAGGGCCGGGCACCGGGGAGCTGTTTTTT
few | TRBJ1-2 | NA | TRBV5-6 | CASSGWEWQFRVF | TGTGCCAGCAGCGGGTGGGAGTGGCAGTTCCGAGTCTTC
NA | TRBJ2-1 | TRBD2 | TRBV9 | CASSSGVEQFF | TGTGCCAGTAGTAGCGGGGTTGAGCAGTTCTTC
NA | TRBJ2-5 | TRBD2 | TRBV5-1 | CASSLLGTSGGPETQYF | TGCGCCAGCAGCTTGTTAGGGACTAGCGGGGGGCCGGAGACCCAGTACTTC
NA | TRBJ2-5 | TRBD2 | TRBV29-1 | CSVALAEETQYF | TGCAGCGTTGCGCTAGCGGAAGAGACCCAGTACTTC
NA | TRBJ2-4 | TRBD1 | TRBV5-1 | CASSPGTGVRFGDIQYF | TGCGCCAGCAGCCCGGGGACAGGGGTGCGTTTCGGGGACATTCAGTACTTC
NA | TRBJ2-3 | NA | TRBV4-3 | CASSQGAGVGGGTDTQYF | TGCGCCAGCAGCCAAGGAGCGGGAGTAGGGGGCGGCACAGATACGCAGTATTTT
NA | TRBJ2-3 | TRBD2 | TRBV5-5 | CASSHLAGGSDTQYF | TGTGCCAGCAGCCATCTAGCGGGAGGATCAGATACGCAGTATTTT
NA | TRBJ1-5 | TRBD1 | TRBV6-5 | CASSAAGTGHQPQHF | TGTGCCAGCAGTGCCGCCGGGACAGGACATCAGCCCCAGCATTTT
few | TRBJ1-2 | NA | TRBV9 | CASRGVGYGYTF | TGTGCCAGCAGGGGAGTGGGATATGGCTACACCTTC
once | TRBJ1-5 | NA | TRBV19 | CASSLLNQPQHF | TGTGCCAGTAGTCTCCTCAATCAGCCCCAGCATTTT
NA | TRBJ1-2 | NA | TRBV7-9 | CASSSIQYGYTF | TGTGCCAGCAGCTCCATCCAGTATGGCTACACCTTC
NA | TRBJ2-1 | NA | TRBV21-1 | CASSPKDSRSPGEQFF | TGTGCCAGCAGCCCTAAGGATTCTAGGTCCCCAGGGGAGCAGTTCTTC
once | TRBJ2-1 | TRBD1 | TRBV6-5 | CASSYPSGGEQFF | TGTGCCAGCAGTTACCCTTCAGGGGGCGAGCAGTTCTTC
NA | TRBJ2-1 | TRBD2 | TRBV29-1 | CSVDLPFIGRADNEQFF | TGCAGCGTTGACTTGCCCTTTATCGGGAGGGCCGACAATGAGCAGTTCTTC
NA | TRBJ2-2 | NA | TRBV5-6 | CASSLHGGTGELFF | TGTGCCAGCAGCCTACATGGAGGCACCGGGGAGCTGTTTTTT
NA | TRBJ2-3 | NA | TRBV7-9 | CASIRSDTDTQYF | TGTGCCAGCATCCGGAGTGACACAGATACGCAGTATTTT